There are many counts of the clone carrying this TCR beta chain. Its matching antigen is unknown. Template-switching 5'RACE yielded the TCR cDNA; a universal primer site and UMIs were added in the process. TCRdb independently ran MiXCR on the 5' RACE reads; one entry per CDR3 protein. The profile shows around 65,000 distinct CDR3 sequences, under 6.5% of them singletons. The germline CDR1 and CDR2 sequences are SGHRS and YFSETQ. The CDR3 extends over 17 amino acids. The trim removed 4 bases at V and 2 bases at J, leaving 14 bases unmatched. The sample is drawn from a study of T cells after yellow fever vaccination. Whole-study results and caveats: CD4 and CD8 compartments shared a small share of clonotypes. Post-booster samples contained most primary-vaccination clones (approximately 96% CD4, about 90% CD8).

The chain employs TRBV5-1 and TRBJ2-7, with 8 nucleotides matching TRBD1. The starting material was CD4+ T cells sorted from PBMCs, obtained roughly 15 days after the first yellow fever vaccination. The TCR comes from a man in his late teens or twenties who received the YFV17D yellow fever vaccine. CDR3 sequence: CASSPPFRTGTTYEQYF. The CDR3 region has the DNA TGCGCCAGCAGCCCCCCTTTCCGGACAGGGACGACCTACGAGCAGTACTTC.